The source of this TCR beta chain is a study of T cells after yellow fever vaccination. Whole-study findings and limits: Clones from primary vaccination mostly reappeared after the booster (approximately 95% CD4, over 85% CD8).

Each CDR3 protein is one row after TCRdb ran MiXCR on the 5' RACE reads. Among about 340,000 distinct CDR3 sequences, about an eighth were seen once, and the ten largest hold approximately 3.4%. V shed 7 bases, J shed 9 bases, and the junction held 12 bases outside the gene matches. Germline assignment: CDR1 DFQATT and CDR2 SNEGSKA (reference sequence). This CDR3 has 13 amino acids. The table lists this clonotype with a few counts. Its specificity is not known. This specimen was CD4+ T cells sorted from PBMCs, taken 15 days after the yellow fever booster vaccination. V gene TRBV20-1 combines with J gene TRBJ2-7; 10 bases match TRBD2. The receptor was derived from a man between 18 and 35 years old who received the YFV17D yellow fever vaccine. CDR3 region: CSVPSYRTSGQYF. Here the CDR3 DNA reads TGCAGTGTCCCTTCATATCGGACTAGCGGGCAGTACTTC.